This is a list of T cell receptor beta chains from one sample in a study of blood T cell repertoires in COVID-19. Libraries were prepared by immunoSEQ multiplex PCR; TCRdb keeps only in-frame clonotypes and omits some of them. The table lists around 420,000 clones, over 75% of them singletons. Sequencing was performed on PBMCs or T cells enriched from blood (not recorded which). The receptors originated from a middle-aged woman with acute COVID-19. CDR3s include the opening cysteine and the closing phenylalanine or tryptophan. Fields, in order: clone size, D gene, V gene, J gene, CDR3 protein, CDR3 DNA. The D gene is left open where the match is weak. For some rows the clone size is stated as once, few or many, or as a class when expanded; others skip it.

clone size: -; D gene: -; V gene: TRBV18; J gene: TRBJ2-2; CDR3 protein: CASSPTYTNTGELFF; CDR3 DNA: TGTGCCAGCTCACCTACTTATACCAACACCGGGGAGCTGTTTTTT
clone size: -; D gene: TRBD2; V gene: TRBV3-1/TRBV3-2; J gene: TRBJ2-3; CDR3 protein: CASTRGPLTSGVVDTQYF; CDR3 DNA: TGTGCCAGCACCAGGGGGCCGTTGACTAGCGGGGTGGTGGATACGCAGTATTTT
clone size: -; D gene: -; V gene: TRBV9; J gene: TRBJ1-6; CDR3 protein: CASSVGFQNNSPLHF; CDR3 DNA: TGTGCCAGCAGCGTAGGGTTCCAGAATAATTCACCCCTCCACTTT
clone size: -; D gene: TRBD1; V gene: TRBV18; J gene: TRBJ2-7; CDR3 protein: CASSPAGQGAYEQYF; CDR3 DNA: TGTGCCAGCTCACCGGCGGGACAGGGGGCTTACGAGCAGTACTTC
clone size: -; D gene: -; V gene: TRBV7-9; J gene: TRBJ1-5; CDR3 protein: CASSQGGSNQPQHF; CDR3 DNA: TGTGCCAGCAGCCAGGGTGGGTCCAATCAGCCCCAGCATTTT
clone size: -; D gene: -; V gene: TRBV13; J gene: TRBJ1-4; CDR3 protein: CASSFRNEKLFF; CDR3 DNA: TGTGCCAGCAGCTTTCGGAATGAAAAACTGTTTTTT
clone size: once; D gene: TRBD1; V gene: TRBV27; J gene: TRBJ1-2; CDR3 protein: CASRSWTGPKDGGYTF; CDR3 DNA: TGTGCCAGCCGATCCTGGACAGGCCCTAAAGACGGTGGCTACACCTTC
clone size: -; D gene: -; V gene: TRBV7-9; J gene: TRBJ1-1; CDR3 protein: CASSSDRVRGTEAFF; CDR3 DNA: TGTGCCAGCAGCTCCGATAGGGTCCGGGGCACTGAAGCTTTCTTT
clone size: once; D gene: TRBD1; V gene: TRBV5-6; J gene: TRBJ1-3; CDR3 protein: CASSRDRGLYSGNTIYF; CDR3 DNA: TGTGCCAGCAGCAGGGACAGGGGATTGTACTCTGGAAACACCATATATTTT
clone size: -; D gene: TRBD1; V gene: TRBV27; J gene: TRBJ1-6; CDR3 protein: CASSFGTGTGSSPLHF; CDR3 DNA: TGTGCCAGCAGTTTTGGAACCGGGACAGGGAGCTCACCCCTCCACTTT
clone size: -; D gene: -; V gene: TRBV27; J gene: TRBJ1-3; CDR3 protein: CASSTNTVSSGNTIYF; CDR3 DNA: TGTGCCAGCAGTACCAACACAGTGAGCTCTGGAAACACCATATATTTT
clone size: -; D gene: -; V gene: TRBV5-5; J gene: TRBJ2-7; CDR3 protein: CASRRSLSGAQVYEQYF; CDR3 DNA: TGTGCCAGCAGGAGGAGTCTTTCAGGGGCCCAGGTCTACGAGCAGTACTTC
clone size: -; D gene: TRBD1; V gene: TRBV19; J gene: TRBJ2-7; CDR3 protein: CASSSPWDRGSGEQYF; CDR3 DNA: TGTGCCAGTAGTTCACCTTGGGACAGGGGATCGGGAGAGCAGTACTTC
clone size: -; D gene: -; V gene: TRBV9; J gene: TRBJ1-3; CDR3 protein: CASRRGDLENTIYF; CDR3 DNA: TGTGCCAGCAGGCGGGGGGACTTGGAAAACACCATATATTTT
clone size: -; D gene: TRBD2; V gene: TRBV12-5; J gene: TRBJ2-2; CDR3 protein: CASGLGLAGGNTGELFF; CDR3 DNA: TGTGCTAGTGGTTTAGGACTAGCGGGGGGGAACACCGGGGAGCTGTTTTTT
clone size: few; D gene: -; V gene: TRBV12-2; J gene: TRBJ2-7; CDR3 protein: CASRFGWTTSYEQYF; CDR3 DNA: TGTGCAAGTCGCTTTGGATGGACTACTTCCTACGAGCAGTACTTC
clone size: -; D gene: -; V gene: TRBV10-3; J gene: TRBJ1-1; CDR3 protein: CAISGQWEGGEAFF; CDR3 DNA: TGTGCCATCAGTGGACAGTGGGAAGGGGGGGAGGCTTTCTTT
clone size: -; D gene: -; V gene: TRBV2; J gene: TRBJ2-1; CDR3 protein: CASSDYSYNEQFF; CDR3 DNA: TGTGCCAGCAGTGACTATTCCTACAATGAGCAGTTCTTC
clone size: -; D gene: TRBD2; V gene: TRBV11-2; J gene: TRBJ2-3; CDR3 protein: CASSPVPAGTDTQYF; CDR3 DNA: TGTGCCAGCAGCCCCGTGCCAGCGGGGACAGATACGCAGTATTTT
clone size: -; D gene: TRBD1; V gene: TRBV7-9; J gene: TRBJ1-4; CDR3 protein: CASSPRGEKLFF; CDR3 DNA: TGTGCCAGCAGCCCCAGGGGGGAAAAACTGTTTTTT
clone size: -; D gene: -; V gene: TRBV11-2; J gene: TRBJ1-1; CDR3 protein: CASSLDPFTEAFF; CDR3 DNA: TGTGCCAGCAGCTTAGATCCCTTCACTGAAGCTTTCTTT
clone size: -; D gene: -; V gene: TRBV25-1; J gene: TRBJ1-1; CDR3 protein: CASSDRRYGGNTEAFF; CDR3 DNA: TGTGCCAGCAGTGATCGGAGGTATGGCGGGAACACTGAAGCTTTCTTT